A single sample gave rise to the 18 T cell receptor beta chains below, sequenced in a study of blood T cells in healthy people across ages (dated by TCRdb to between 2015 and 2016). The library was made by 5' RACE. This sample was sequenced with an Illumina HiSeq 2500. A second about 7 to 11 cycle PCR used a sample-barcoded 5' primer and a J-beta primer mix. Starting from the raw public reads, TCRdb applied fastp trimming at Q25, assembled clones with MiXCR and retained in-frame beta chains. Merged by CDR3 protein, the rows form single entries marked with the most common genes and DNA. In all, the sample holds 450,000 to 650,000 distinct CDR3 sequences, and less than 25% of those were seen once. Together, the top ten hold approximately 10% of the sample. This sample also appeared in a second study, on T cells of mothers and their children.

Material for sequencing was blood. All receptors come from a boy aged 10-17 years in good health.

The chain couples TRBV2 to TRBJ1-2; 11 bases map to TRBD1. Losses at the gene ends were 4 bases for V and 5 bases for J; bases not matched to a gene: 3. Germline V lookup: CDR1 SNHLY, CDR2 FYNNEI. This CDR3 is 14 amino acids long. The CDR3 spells CASSGTGGRYGYTF. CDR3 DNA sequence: TGTGCCAGCAGTGGGACAGGGGGCCGATATGGCTACACCTTC.

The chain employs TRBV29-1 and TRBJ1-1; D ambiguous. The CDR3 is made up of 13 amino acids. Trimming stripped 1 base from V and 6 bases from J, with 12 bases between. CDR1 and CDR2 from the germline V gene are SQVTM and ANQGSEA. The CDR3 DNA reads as TGCAGCGTTGAAGGTTCAATCGAGGCTGAAGCTTTCTTT. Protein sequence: CSVEGSIEAEAFF.

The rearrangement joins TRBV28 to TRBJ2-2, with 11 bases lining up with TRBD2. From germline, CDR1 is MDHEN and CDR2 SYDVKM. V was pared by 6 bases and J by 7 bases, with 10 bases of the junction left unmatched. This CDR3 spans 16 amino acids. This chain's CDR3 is CASRKGLAAVGGELFF. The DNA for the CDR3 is TGTGCCAGCAGGAAGGGACTAGCGGCCGTCGGCGGGGAGCTGTTTTTT.

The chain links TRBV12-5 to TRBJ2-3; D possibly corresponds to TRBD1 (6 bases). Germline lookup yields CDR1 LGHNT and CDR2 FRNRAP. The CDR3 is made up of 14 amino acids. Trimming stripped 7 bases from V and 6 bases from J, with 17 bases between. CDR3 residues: CASAPPGAGDTQYF. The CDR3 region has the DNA TGTGCTAGTGCTCCCCCAGGGGCCGGGGATACGCAGTATTTT. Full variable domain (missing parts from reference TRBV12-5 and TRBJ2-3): DARVTQTPRHKVTEMGQEVTMRCQPILGHNTVFWYRQTMMQGLELLAYFRNRAPLDDSGMPKDRFSAEMPDATLATLKIQPSEPRDSAVYFCASAPPGAGDTQYFGPGTRLTVL.

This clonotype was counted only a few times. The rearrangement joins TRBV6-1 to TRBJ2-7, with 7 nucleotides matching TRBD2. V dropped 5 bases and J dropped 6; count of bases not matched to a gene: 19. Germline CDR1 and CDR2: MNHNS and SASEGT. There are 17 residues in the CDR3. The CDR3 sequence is CASSLSSPAGPGSEQYF. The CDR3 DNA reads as TGTGCCAGCAGTCTCTCATCCCCAGCGGGGCCAGGGTCCGAGCAGTACTTC.

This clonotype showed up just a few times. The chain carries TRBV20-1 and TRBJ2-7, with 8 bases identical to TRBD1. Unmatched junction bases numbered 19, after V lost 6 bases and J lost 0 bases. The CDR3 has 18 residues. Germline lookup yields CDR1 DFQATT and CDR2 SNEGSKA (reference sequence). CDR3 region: CSATFRDRTTASSYEQYF. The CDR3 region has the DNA TGCAGTGCGACCTTCCGGGACAGGACGACTGCAAGCTCCTACGAGCAGTACTTC.

The CDR3 loop reads CSASRTAYQPQHF. For the CDR3, the DNA is TGCAGTGCTTCACGGACAGCCTATCAGCCCCAGCATTTT. The V call is TRBV20-1, the J call TRBJ1-5, with D possibly TRBD1 on 6 matching bases. V was pared by 5 bases and J by 5 bases, with 13 bases between. This CDR3 comprises 13 residues. The germline V gene has CDR1 DFQATT and CDR2 SNEGSKA (reference sequence).

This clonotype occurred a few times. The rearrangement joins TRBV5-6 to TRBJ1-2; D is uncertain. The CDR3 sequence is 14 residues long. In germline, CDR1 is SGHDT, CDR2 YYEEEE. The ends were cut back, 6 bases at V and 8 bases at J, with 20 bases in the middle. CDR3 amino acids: CASTPMGFSGGYTF. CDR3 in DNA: TGTGCCAGCACCCCGATGGGGTTTAGCGGGGGCTACACCTTC.

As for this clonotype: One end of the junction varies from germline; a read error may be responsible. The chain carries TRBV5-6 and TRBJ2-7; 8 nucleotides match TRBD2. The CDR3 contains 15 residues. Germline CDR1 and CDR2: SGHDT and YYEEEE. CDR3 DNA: TGTGCCAGTAGCTCATCGGGACTAGAAACCTACGAGCAGTACTTC. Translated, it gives CASSSSGLETYEQYF.

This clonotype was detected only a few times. CDR3: CASSSQTVQSNNEQFF. The CDR3 nucleotides are TGTGCCAGCAGCTCACAAACAGTCCAGTCAAACAATGAGCAGTTCTTC. This rearrangement joins TRBV4-2 to TRBJ2-1; D unresolved. CDR1 is LGHNA and CDR2 is YNFKEQ in the germline V gene. The CDR3 loop spans 16 amino acids. The V gene lost 5 bases and the J gene lost 5 bases, with 19 bases spanning the gap.

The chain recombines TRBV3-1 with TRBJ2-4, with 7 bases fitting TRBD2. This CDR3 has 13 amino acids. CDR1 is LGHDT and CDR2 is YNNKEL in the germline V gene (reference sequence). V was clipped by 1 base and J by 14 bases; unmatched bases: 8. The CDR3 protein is CASSQAGTTLKYF. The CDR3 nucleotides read TGTGCCAGCAGCCAAGCGGGGACTACGTTGAAGTACTTC.

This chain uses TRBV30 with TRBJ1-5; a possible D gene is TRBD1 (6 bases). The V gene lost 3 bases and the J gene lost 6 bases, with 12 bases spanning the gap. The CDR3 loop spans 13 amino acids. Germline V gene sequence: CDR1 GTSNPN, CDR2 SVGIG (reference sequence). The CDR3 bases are TGTGCCTGGAGCCCCAGGGGCCTTCAGCCCCAGCATTTT. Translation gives CAWSPRGLQPQHF. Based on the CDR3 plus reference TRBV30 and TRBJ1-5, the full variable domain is SQTIHQWPATLVQPVGSPLSLECTVEGTSNPNLYWYRQAAGRGLQLLFYSVGIGQISSEVPQNLSASRPQDRQFILSSKKLLLSDSGFYLCAWSPRGLQPQHFGDGTRLSIL.

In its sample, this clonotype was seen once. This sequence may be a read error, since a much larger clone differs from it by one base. The CDR3 loop reads CASSFHNEQFF. In DNA form, the CDR3 reads TGTGCCAGCAGTTTTCACAATGAGCAGTTCTTC. The J gene is TRBJ2-1, the V gene TRBV28; no reliable D call. This CDR3 is 11 amino acids long. The ends were cut back, 3 bases at V and 5 bases at J, with 2 bases in the middle. Germline V gene sequence: CDR1 MDHEN, CDR2 SYDVKM.

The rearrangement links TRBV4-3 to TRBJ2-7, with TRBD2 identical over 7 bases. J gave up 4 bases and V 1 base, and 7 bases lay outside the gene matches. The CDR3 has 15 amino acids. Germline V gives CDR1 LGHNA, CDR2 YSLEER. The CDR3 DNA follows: TGCGCCAGCAGCCAAGGGACTAGTTTTTCTTACGAGCAGTACTTC. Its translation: CASSQGTSFSYEQYF.

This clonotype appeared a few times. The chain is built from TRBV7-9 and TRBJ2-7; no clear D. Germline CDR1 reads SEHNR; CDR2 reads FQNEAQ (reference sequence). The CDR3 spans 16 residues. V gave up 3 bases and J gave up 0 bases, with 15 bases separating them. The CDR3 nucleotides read TGTGCCAGCAGCTTGGGCTGGGCGGACCTCTCCTACGAGCAGTACTTC. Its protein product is CASSLGWADLSYEQYF.

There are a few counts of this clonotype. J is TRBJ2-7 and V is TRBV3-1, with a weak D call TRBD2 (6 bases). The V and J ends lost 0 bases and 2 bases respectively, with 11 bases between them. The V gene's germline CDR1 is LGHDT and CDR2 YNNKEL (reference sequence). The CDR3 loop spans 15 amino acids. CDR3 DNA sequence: TGTGCCAGCAGCCAAGATCACGGGGGTCCCTACGAGCAGTACTTC. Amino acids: CASSQDHGGPYEQYF.

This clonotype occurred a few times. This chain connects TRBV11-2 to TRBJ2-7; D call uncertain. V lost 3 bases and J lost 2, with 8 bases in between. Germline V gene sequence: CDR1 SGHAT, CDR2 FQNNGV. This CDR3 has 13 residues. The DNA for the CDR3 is TGTGCCAGCAGCTTTGGGTGGGCCTACGAGCAGTACTTC. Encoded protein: CASSFGWAYEQYF.

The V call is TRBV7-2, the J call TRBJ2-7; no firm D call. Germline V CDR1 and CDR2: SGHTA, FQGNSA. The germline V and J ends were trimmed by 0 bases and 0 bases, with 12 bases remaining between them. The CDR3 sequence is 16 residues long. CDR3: CASSLASGLGSYEQYF. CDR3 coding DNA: TGTGCCAGCAGCTTAGCAAGTGGGCTGGGCTCCTACGAGCAGTACTTC.